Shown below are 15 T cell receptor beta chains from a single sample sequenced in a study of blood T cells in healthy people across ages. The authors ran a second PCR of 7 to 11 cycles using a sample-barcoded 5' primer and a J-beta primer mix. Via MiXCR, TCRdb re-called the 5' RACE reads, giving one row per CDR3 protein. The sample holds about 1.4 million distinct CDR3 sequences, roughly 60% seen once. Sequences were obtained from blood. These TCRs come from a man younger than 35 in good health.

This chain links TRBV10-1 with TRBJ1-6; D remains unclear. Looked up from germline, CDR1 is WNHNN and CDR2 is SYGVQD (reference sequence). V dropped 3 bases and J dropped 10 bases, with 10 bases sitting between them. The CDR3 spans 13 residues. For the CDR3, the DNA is TGCGCCAGCAGTGAAATCCGGGAATCACCCCTCCACTTT. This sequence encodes CASSEIRESPLHF.

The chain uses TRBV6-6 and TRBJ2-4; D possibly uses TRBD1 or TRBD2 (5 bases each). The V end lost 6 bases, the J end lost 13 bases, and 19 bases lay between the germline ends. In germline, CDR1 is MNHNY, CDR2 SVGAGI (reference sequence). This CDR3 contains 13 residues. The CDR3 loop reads CASSRDPQWGQYF. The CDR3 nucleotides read TGTGCCAGCAGCCGGGACCCTCAATGGGGGCAGTACTTC.

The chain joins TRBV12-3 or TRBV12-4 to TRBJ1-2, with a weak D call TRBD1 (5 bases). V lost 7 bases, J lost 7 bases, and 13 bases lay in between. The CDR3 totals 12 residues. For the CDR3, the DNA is TGTGCCAGCAACTCCCGGGGCTCTGGCTACACCTTC. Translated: CASNSRGSGYTF.

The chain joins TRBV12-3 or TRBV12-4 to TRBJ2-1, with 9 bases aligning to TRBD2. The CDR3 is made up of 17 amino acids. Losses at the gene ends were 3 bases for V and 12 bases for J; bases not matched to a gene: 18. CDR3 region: CASSLTLGGGAPMGQFF. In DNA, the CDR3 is TGTGCCAGCAGTTTGACTCTCGGCGGGGGGGCCCCAATGGGGCAGTTCTTC.

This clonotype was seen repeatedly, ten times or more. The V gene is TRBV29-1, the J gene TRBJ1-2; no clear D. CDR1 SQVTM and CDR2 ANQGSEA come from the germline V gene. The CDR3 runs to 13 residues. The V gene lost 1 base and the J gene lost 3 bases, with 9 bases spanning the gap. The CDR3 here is CSVEGGGDYGYTF. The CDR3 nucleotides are TGCAGCGTTGAAGGCGGAGGTGACTATGGCTACACCTTC.

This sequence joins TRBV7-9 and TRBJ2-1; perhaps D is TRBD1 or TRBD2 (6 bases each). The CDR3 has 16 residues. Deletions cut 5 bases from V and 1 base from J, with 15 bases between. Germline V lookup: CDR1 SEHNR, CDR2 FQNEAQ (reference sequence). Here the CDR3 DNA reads TGTGCCAGCAGCCCTAGTGGGGGGACATCCTACAATGAGCAGTTCTTC. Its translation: CASSPSGGTSYNEQFF. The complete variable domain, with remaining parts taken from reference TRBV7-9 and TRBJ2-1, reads DTGVSQNPRHKITKRGQNVTFRCDPISEHNRLYWYRQTLGQGPEFLTYFQNEAQLEKSRLLSDRFSAERPKGSFSTLEIQRTEQGDSAMYLCASSPSGGTSYNEQFFGPGTRLTVL.

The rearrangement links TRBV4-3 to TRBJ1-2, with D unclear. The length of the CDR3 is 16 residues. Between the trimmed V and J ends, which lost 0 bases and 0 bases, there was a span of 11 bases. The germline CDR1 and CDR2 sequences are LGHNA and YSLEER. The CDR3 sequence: CASSQEVAGANYGYTF. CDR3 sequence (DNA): TGCGCCAGCAGCCAAGAGGTGGCGGGAGCTAACTATGGCTACACCTTC.

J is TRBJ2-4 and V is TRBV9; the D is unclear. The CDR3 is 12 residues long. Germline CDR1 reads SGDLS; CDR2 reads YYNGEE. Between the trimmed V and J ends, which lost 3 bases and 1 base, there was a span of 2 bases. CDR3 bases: TGTGCCAGCAGCGGTGCCAAAAACATTCAGTACTTC. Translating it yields CASSGAKNIQYF.

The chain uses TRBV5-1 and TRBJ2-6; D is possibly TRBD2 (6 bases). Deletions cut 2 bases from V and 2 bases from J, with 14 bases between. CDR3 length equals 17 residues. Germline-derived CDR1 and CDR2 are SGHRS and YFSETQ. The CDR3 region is CASSFGGLVAGANVLTF. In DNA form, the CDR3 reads TGCGCCAGCAGCTTTGGAGGGTTAGTGGCTGGGGCCAACGTCCTGACTTTC.

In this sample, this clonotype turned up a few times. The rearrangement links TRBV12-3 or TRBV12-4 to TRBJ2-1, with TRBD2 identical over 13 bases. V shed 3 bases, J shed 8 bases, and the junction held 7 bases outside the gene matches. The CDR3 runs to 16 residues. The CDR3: CASSFTSGGAMHEQFF. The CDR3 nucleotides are TGTGCCAGCAGTTTCACTAGCGGGGGGGCCATGCATGAGCAGTTCTTC.

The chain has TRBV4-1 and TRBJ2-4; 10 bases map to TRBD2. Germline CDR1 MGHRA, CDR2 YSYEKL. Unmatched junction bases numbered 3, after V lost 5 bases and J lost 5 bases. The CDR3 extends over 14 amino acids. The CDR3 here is CASSEGLAENIQYF. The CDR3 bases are TGCGCCAGCAGCGAAGGACTAGCGGAAAACATTCAGTACTTC.

In nucleotides, the CDR3 is TGTGCCAGCAACCCCCCCGGCACAGAGGGAGGCTACACCTTC. It yields the protein CASNPPGTEGGYTF. The chain recombines TRBV6-6 with TRBJ1-2, with D hard to call. The germline CDR1 and CDR2 sequences are MNHNY and SVGAGI (reference sequence). The V end was cut by 7 bases, the J end by 8 bases, with 20 bases between. The CDR3 length is 14 residues.

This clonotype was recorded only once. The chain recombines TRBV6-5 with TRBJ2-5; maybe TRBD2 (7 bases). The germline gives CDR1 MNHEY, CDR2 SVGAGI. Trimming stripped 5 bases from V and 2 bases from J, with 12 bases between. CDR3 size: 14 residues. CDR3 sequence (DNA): TGTGCCAGCAGTAGGGGGGGCGCTCAAGAGACCCAGTACTTC. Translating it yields CASSRGGAQETQYF.

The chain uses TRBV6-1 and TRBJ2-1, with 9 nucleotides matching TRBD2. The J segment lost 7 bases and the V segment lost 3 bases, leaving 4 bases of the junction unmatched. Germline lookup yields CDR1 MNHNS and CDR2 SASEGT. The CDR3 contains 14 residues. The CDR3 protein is CASSEAGGPNEQFF. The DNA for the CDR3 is TGTGCCAGCAGTGAGGCGGGAGGGCCTAATGAGCAGTTCTTC.

CDR3 sequence reads: CASSSAGTSFDEQYF. CDR3 sequence (DNA): TGTGCCAGCAGTTCGGCAGGGACTAGCTTCGACGAGCAGTACTTC. This rearrangement joins TRBV6-5 to TRBJ2-7; 9 bases fit TRBD2. The CDR3 consists of 15 residues. V dropped 4 bases and J dropped 5; count of bases not matched to a gene: 9. Germline V CDR1 and CDR2: MNHEY, SVGAGI.